The rows below give T cell receptor beta chains drawn from one sample of a study of regulatory T cells in long-lasting Graves disease. TCRdb itself ran the multiplex PCR reads through MiXCR, one entry per CDR3 protein. In the table there are 310,000 or so distinct CDR3 sequences, about 19% of which are singletons. The sample in question was peripheral blood mononuclear cells (PBMCs), obtained when the disease was refractory, from a patient treated with antithyroid drugs. The receptors come from a female donor with Graves disease. Each CDR3 is given with its conserved first and last residue. The order of the fields is V gene, CDR3 length, D gene, J gene, clone size, CDR3 protein, CDR3 DNA. A D gene is named only where the DNA matches it firmly. Rows may omit the clone size; those that give it use once, few, many or a size class.

V gene: TRBV20-1; CDR3 length: 16; D gene: NA; J gene: TRBJ2-5; clone size: NA; CDR3 protein: CSARAIPDREPETQYF; CDR3 DNA: TGCAGTGCTAGAGCAATACCCGATAGGGAACCGGAGACCCAGTACTTC
V gene: TRBV25-1; CDR3 length: 15; D gene: NA; J gene: TRBJ2-2; clone size: few; CDR3 protein: CASSESSEDTGELFF; CDR3 DNA: TGTGCCAGCAGTGAATCTAGCGAAGACACCGGGGAGCTGTTTTTT
V gene: TRBV20-1; CDR3 length: 19; D gene: TRBD2; J gene: TRBJ2-7; clone size: few; CDR3 protein: CSATPTGTGLAGGRHEQYF; CDR3 DNA: TGCAGTGCTACGCCGACAGGTACTGGACTAGCGGGAGGGCGCCACGAGCAGTACTTC
V gene: TRBV27; CDR3 length: 13; D gene: NA; J gene: TRBJ2-7; clone size: NA; CDR3 protein: CASSYRENYEQYF; CDR3 DNA: TGTGCCAGCAGCTACAGGGAAAACTACGAGCAGTACTTC
V gene: TRBV5-1; CDR3 length: 15; D gene: NA; J gene: TRBJ1-1; clone size: NA; CDR3 protein: CASSPPGPKNTEAFF; CDR3 DNA: TGCGCCAGCAGCCCTCCGGGACCAAAGAACACTGAAGCTTTCTTT
V gene: TRBV15; CDR3 length: 16; D gene: NA; J gene: TRBJ1-2; clone size: many; CDR3 protein: CATSRGGASTNYGYTF; CDR3 DNA: TGTGCCACCAGCAGAGGTGGGGCAAGTACTAACTATGGCTACACCTTC
V gene: TRBV20-1; CDR3 length: 15; D gene: NA; J gene: TRBJ2-7; clone size: many; CDR3 protein: CSAPGRYSNSYEQYF; CDR3 DNA: TGCAGTGCCCCCGGGAGATATTCCAACTCCTACGAGCAGTACTTC
V gene: TRBV10-3; CDR3 length: 13; D gene: NA; J gene: TRBJ2-2; clone size: NA; CDR3 protein: CAISGSGTGELFF; CDR3 DNA: TGTGCCATCAGTGGAAGCGGGACCGGGGAGCTGTTTTTT
V gene: TRBV10-3; CDR3 length: 17; D gene: NA; J gene: TRBJ1-1; clone size: many; CDR3 protein: CAISAGTGVGRTTEAFF; CDR3 DNA: TGTGCCATCAGTGCCGGGACGGGTGTGGGGCGAACCACTGAAGCTTTCTTT
V gene: TRBV27; CDR3 length: 14; D gene: TRBD1; J gene: TRBJ1-5; clone size: many; CDR3 protein: CASSGQASNQPQHF; CDR3 DNA: TGTGCCAGCTCTGGACAGGCTAGTAATCAGCCCCAGCATTTT
V gene: TRBV7-2; CDR3 length: 15; D gene: NA; J gene: TRBJ1-2; clone size: few; CDR3 protein: CASSTARGSGYGYTF; CDR3 DNA: TGTGCCAGCAGCACCGCTAGGGGGTCTGGCTATGGCTACACCTTC
V gene: TRBV28; CDR3 length: 16; D gene: NA; J gene: TRBJ2-3; clone size: few; CDR3 protein: CASSFGLAHSTDTQYF; CDR3 DNA: TGTGCCAGCAGTTTCGGGCTAGCGCATTCCACAGATACGCAGTATTTT
V gene: TRBV6-1; CDR3 length: 14; D gene: NA; J gene: TRBJ1-6; clone size: NA; CDR3 protein: CASRRTAYNSPLHF; CDR3 DNA: TGTGCCAGCAGGCGGACAGCTTATAATTCACCCCTCCACTTT
V gene: TRBV7-3; CDR3 length: 15; D gene: TRBD2; J gene: TRBJ2-7; clone size: many; CDR3 protein: CASSLAGGLTYEQYF; CDR3 DNA: TGTGCCAGCAGCTTAGCGGGAGGCCTTACCTACGAGCAGTACTTC
V gene: TRBV11-2; CDR3 length: 17; D gene: TRBD2; J gene: TRBJ2-5; clone size: NA; CDR3 protein: CASSSDRTSAMGETQYF; CDR3 DNA: TGTGCCAGCAGCTCCGACAGGACTAGCGCGATGGGGGAGACCCAGTACTTC
V gene: TRBV5-1; CDR3 length: 16; D gene: TRBD1; J gene: TRBJ2-1; clone size: NA; CDR3 protein: CASSLARGLLNNEQFF; CDR3 DNA: TGCGCCAGCAGCTTGGCCAGGGGGCTGCTTAACAATGAGCAGTTCTTC
V gene: TRBV2; CDR3 length: 13; D gene: NA; J gene: TRBJ1-5; clone size: many; CDR3 protein: CASKGQFNQPQHF; CDR3 DNA: TGTGCCAGCAAAGGACAGTTTAATCAGCCCCAGCATTTT
V gene: TRBV27; CDR3 length: 13; D gene: NA; J gene: TRBJ2-5; clone size: NA; CDR3 protein: CASRGFSHETQYF; CDR3 DNA: TGTGCCAGCAGAGGTTTTAGTCACGAGACCCAGTACTTC
V gene: TRBV4-3; CDR3 length: 15; D gene: NA; J gene: TRBJ1-5; clone size: few; CDR3 protein: CASSQEWGGNQPQHF; CDR3 DNA: TGCGCCAGCAGCCAAGAATGGGGCGGCAATCAGCCCCAGCATTTT
V gene: TRBV10-3; CDR3 length: 17; D gene: TRBD2; J gene: TRBJ2-2; clone size: many; CDR3 protein: CAISESVGTSYTGELFF; CDR3 DNA: TGTGCCATCAGTGAGTCGGTCGGGACTAGCTACACCGGGGAGCTGTTTTTT
V gene: TRBV20-1; CDR3 length: 14; D gene: NA; J gene: TRBJ2-4; clone size: few; CDR3 protein: CSAPPGMRVNIQYF; CDR3 DNA: TGCAGTGCTCCTCCAGGGATGAGGGTAAACATTCAGTACTTC
V gene: TRBV7-8; CDR3 length: 14; D gene: NA; J gene: TRBJ1-6; clone size: many; CDR3 protein: CASRRGANNSPLHF; CDR3 DNA: TGTGCCAGCAGGCGGGGGGCCAATAATTCACCCCTCCACTTT
V gene: TRBV12-3/TRBV12-4; CDR3 length: 18; D gene: TRBD1; J gene: TRBJ2-2; clone size: few; CDR3 protein: CASSLGTGRSSDTGELFF; CDR3 DNA: TGTGCCAGCAGCCTCGGGACAGGGAGATCATCAGACACCGGGGAGCTGTTTTTT
V gene: TRBV6-2/TRBV6-3; CDR3 length: 13; D gene: NA; J gene: TRBJ2-1; clone size: once; CDR3 protein: CASSYSIFNEQFF; CDR3 DNA: TGTGCCAGCAGTTACTCGATCTTCAATGAGCAGTTCTTC
V gene: TRBV20-1; CDR3 length: 14; D gene: NA; J gene: TRBJ1-2; clone size: many; CDR3 protein: CSARVAGVSGGYTF; CDR3 DNA: TGCAGTGCTAGGGTTGCAGGGGTGTCGGGTGGCTACACCTTC
V gene: TRBV7-8; CDR3 length: 15; D gene: TRBD1; J gene: TRBJ2-7; clone size: many; CDR3 protein: CASSEGQFFSYEQYF; CDR3 DNA: TGTGCCAGCAGCGAGGGACAGTTCTTCTCCTACGAGCAGTACTTC
V gene: TRBV5-1; CDR3 length: 15; D gene: TRBD1; J gene: TRBJ2-5; clone size: NA; CDR3 protein: CASSWGQGWMETQYF; CDR3 DNA: TGCGCCAGCAGCTGGGGACAGGGATGGATGGAGACCCAGTACTTC
V gene: TRBV2; CDR3 length: 13; D gene: NA; J gene: TRBJ2-7; clone size: many; CDR3 protein: CASSEQYPYEQYF; CDR3 DNA: TGTGCCAGCAGTGAACAGTACCCCTACGAGCAGTACTTC
V gene: TRBV19; CDR3 length: 13; D gene: NA; J gene: TRBJ1-1; clone size: many; CDR3 protein: CASKRGGYTEAFF; CDR3 DNA: TGTGCCAGTAAGAGGGGAGGTTACACTGAAGCTTTCTTT
V gene: TRBV20-1; CDR3 length: 15; D gene: NA; J gene: TRBJ2-5; clone size: NA; CDR3 protein: CSARHLRERPETQYF; CDR3 DNA: TGCAGTGCTAGACATTTAAGGGAAAGGCCCGAGACCCAGTACTTC
V gene: TRBV15; CDR3 length: 11; D gene: NA; J gene: TRBJ2-5; clone size: many; CDR3 protein: CATSSHETQYF; CDR3 DNA: TGTGCCACCAGCAGTCACGAGACCCAGTACTTC
V gene: TRBV3-1; CDR3 length: 18; D gene: TRBD1; J gene: TRBJ2-6; clone size: NA; CDR3 protein: CASSQWAAGGAGANVLTF; CDR3 DNA: TGTGCCAGCAGCCAATGGGCGGCAGGGGGCGCGGGGGCCAACGTCCTGACTTTC
V gene: TRBV27; CDR3 length: 13; D gene: TRBD1; J gene: TRBJ2-5; clone size: many; CDR3 protein: CARSQGARETQYF; CDR3 DNA: TGTGCCAGATCACAGGGGGCGCGGGAGACCCAGTACTTC
V gene: TRBV6-1; CDR3 length: 14; D gene: NA; J gene: TRBJ2-5; clone size: many; CDR3 protein: CASSEGAAKKTQYF; CDR3 DNA: TGTGCCAGCAGTGAAGGGGCGGCCAAGAAGACCCAGTACTTC
V gene: TRBV4-3; CDR3 length: 16; D gene: TRBD1; J gene: TRBJ1-2; clone size: once; CDR3 protein: CASSQPGQGGNYGYTF; CDR3 DNA: TGCGCCAGCAGCCAACCGGGACAGGGGGGTAACTATGGCTACACCTTC
V gene: TRBV18; CDR3 length: 13; D gene: NA; J gene: TRBJ2-2; clone size: NA; CDR3 protein: CASSPPNTGELFF; CDR3 DNA: TGTGCCAGCTCACCACCGAACACCGGGGAGCTGTTTTTT
V gene: TRBV19; CDR3 length: 15; D gene: TRBD1; J gene: TRBJ1-5; clone size: NA; CDR3 protein: CASITLRGKSQPQHF; CDR3 DNA: TGTGCCAGTATAACCCTCAGGGGGAAAAGTCAGCCCCAGCATTTT
V gene: TRBV18; CDR3 length: 17; D gene: TRBD2; J gene: TRBJ2-1; clone size: NA; CDR3 protein: CASSLGLAGGFYNEQFF; CDR3 DNA: TGTGCCAGCTCGCTTGGACTAGCGGGAGGATTCTACAATGAGCAGTTCTTC
V gene: TRBV20-1; CDR3 length: 14; D gene: NA; J gene: TRBJ1-1; clone size: few; CDR3 protein: CSASLAGVNTEAFF; CDR3 DNA: TGCAGTGCTAGTCTCGCGGGGGTAAACACTGAAGCTTTCTTT
V gene: TRBV9; CDR3 length: 11; D gene: NA; J gene: TRBJ1-2; clone size: many; CDR3 protein: CASSANYGYTF; CDR3 DNA: TGTGCCAGCAGCGCAAACTATGGCTACACCTTC
V gene: TRBV28; CDR3 length: 16; D gene: TRBD1; J gene: TRBJ2-5; clone size: many; CDR3 protein: CASSYNWGTGQETQYF; CDR3 DNA: TGTGCCAGCAGTTACAACTGGGGGACAGGACAAGAGACCCAGTACTTC
V gene: TRBV3-1; CDR3 length: 16; D gene: TRBD2; J gene: TRBJ2-7; clone size: NA; CDR3 protein: CASSPPSGRAVYEQYF; CDR3 DNA: TGTGCCAGCAGCCCTCCTAGCGGGAGGGCCGTCTACGAGCAGTACTTC
V gene: TRBV6-1; CDR3 length: 12; D gene: TRBD2; J gene: TRBJ2-7; clone size: NA; CDR3 protein: CASRAGAYEQYF; CDR3 DNA: TGTGCCAGCAGGGCGGGAGCCTACGAGCAGTACTTC